These T cell receptor beta chains were read from a single sample in a study of diagnostic markers for celiac disease. Each CDR3 protein gets one entry in TCRdb, which reprocessed the reads and gives no DNA. The data include hundreds of distinct CDR3 sequences; the top ten clones carry about 61%. Sequencing was performed on either unsorted cells or a sorted T cell fraction (not recorded which). The receptors shown here come from a human donor. Each CDR3 is given with its conserved first and last residue. Clone sizes are given selectively: once, few, many, or a class where the clone is expanded.

TRBV27,.,TRBJ2-1,CASSSGVLGQFF
TRBV29-1,.,TRBJ2-5,CSVAPDGQETQYF
TRBV28,medium-sized,TRBJ1-5,CASSLRTGGGSNQPQHF
TRBV28,.,TRBJ2-7,CAIQGAINEQYF
TRBV10-2,large,TRBJ2-1,CASKFIGNEQFF
TRBV6-6,.,TRBJ1-3,CASSYLRGEAGGNTIYF
TRBV12-3/TRBV12-4,.,TRBJ2-1,CASRMGQGYNEQFF